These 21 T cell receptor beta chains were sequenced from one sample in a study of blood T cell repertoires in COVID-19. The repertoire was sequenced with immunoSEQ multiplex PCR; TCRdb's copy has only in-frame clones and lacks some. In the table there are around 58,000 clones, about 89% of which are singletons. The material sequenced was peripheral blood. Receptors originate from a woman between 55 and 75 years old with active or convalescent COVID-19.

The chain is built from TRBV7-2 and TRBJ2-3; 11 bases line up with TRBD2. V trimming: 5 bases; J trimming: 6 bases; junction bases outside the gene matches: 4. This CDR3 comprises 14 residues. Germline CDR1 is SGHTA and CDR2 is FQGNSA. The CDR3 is CASSLTSGGDTQYF. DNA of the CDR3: TGTGCCAGCAGCCTCACTAGCGGGGGTGATACGCAGTATTTT.

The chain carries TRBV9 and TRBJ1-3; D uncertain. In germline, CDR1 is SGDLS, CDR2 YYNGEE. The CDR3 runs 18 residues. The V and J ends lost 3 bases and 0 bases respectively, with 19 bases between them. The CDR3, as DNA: TGTGCCAGCAGCGCAGACCCTTCCGGGTCCTACTCTGGAAACACCATATATTTT. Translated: CASSADPSGSYSGNTIYF. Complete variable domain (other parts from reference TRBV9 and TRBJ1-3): DSGVTQTPKHLITATGQRVTLRCSPRSGDLSVYWYQQSLDQGLQFLIQYYNGEERAKGNILERFSAQQFPDLHSELNLSSLELGDSALYFCASSADPSGSYSGNTIYFGEGSWLTVV.

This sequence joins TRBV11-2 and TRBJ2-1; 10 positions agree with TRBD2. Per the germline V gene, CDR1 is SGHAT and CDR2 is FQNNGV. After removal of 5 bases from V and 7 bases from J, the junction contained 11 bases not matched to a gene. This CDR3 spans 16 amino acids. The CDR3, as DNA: TGTGCCAGCAGCCGGCCCACTAGCGGGATTACGAATGAGCAGTTCTTC. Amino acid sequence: CASSRPTSGITNEQFF. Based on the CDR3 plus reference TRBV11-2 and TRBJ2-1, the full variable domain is EAGVAQSPRYKIIEKRQSVAFWCNPISGHATLYWYQQILGQGPKLLIQFQNNGVVDDSQLPKDRFSAERLKGVDSTLKIQPAKLEDSAVYLCASSRPTSGITNEQFFGPGTRLTVL.

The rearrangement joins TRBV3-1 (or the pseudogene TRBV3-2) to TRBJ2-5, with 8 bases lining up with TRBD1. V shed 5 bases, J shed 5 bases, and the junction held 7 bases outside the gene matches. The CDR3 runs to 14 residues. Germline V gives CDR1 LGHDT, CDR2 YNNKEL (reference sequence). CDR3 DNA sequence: TGTGCCAGCAGCGACAGGGGAGGAGGGGAGACCCAGTACTTC. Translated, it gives CASSDRGGGETQYF.

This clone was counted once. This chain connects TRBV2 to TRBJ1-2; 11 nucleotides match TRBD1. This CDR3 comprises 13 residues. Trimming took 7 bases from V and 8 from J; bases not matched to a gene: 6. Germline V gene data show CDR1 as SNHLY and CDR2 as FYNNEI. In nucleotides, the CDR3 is TGTGCCAGCACCGGGACAGGGGGTTTAGGCTACACCTTC. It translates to CASTGTGGLGYTF.

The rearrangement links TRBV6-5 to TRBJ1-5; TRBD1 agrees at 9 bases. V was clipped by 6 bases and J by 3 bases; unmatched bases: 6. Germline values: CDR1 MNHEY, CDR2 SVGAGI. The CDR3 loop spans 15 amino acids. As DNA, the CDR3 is TGTGCCAGCAGGTCCCGGGACAGGGTCAATCAGCCCCAGCATTTT. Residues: CASRSRDRVNQPQHF.

This chain's CDR3 is CASSVSFGLGNTIYF. In DNA form, the CDR3 reads TGTGCCAGCAGCGTCTCGTTTGGACTTGGAAACACCATATATTTT. The rearrangement uses TRBV9 and TRBJ1-3; D call uncertain. Germline CDR1 is SGDLS and CDR2 is YYNGEE. The CDR3 runs to 15 residues. V lost 2 bases and J 3 bases, leaving 12 bases between the germline ends.

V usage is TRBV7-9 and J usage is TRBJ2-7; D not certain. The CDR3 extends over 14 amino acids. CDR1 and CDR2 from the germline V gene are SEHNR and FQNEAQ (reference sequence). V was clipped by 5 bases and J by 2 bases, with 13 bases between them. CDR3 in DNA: TGTGCCAGCAGCACAGACGCCGGAACCTACGAGCAGTACTTC. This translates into CASSTDAGTYEQYF.

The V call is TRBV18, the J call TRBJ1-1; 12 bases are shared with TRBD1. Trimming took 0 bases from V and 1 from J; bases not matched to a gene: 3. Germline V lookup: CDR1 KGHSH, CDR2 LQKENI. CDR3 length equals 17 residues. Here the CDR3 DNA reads TGTGCCAGCTCACCACCGGGACAGGGGGCGTCGAACACTGAAGCTTTCTTT. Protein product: CASSPPGQGASNTEAFF.

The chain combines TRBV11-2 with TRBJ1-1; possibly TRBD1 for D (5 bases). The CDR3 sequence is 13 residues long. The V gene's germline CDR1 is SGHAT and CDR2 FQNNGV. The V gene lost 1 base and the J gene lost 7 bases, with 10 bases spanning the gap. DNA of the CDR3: TGTGCCAGCAGCTTAGCATCAGGGATTGAAGCTTTCTTT. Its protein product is CASSLASGIEAFF.

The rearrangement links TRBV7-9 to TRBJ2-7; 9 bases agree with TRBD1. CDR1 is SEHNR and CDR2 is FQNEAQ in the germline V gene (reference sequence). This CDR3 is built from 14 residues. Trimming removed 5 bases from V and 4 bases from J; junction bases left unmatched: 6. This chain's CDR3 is CASSPGQGQYEQYF. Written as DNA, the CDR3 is TGTGCCAGCAGCCCCGGACAGGGGCAGTACGAGCAGTACTTC.

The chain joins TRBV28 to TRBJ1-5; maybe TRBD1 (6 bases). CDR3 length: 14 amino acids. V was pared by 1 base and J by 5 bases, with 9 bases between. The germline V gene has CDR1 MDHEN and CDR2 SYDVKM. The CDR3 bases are TGTGCCAGCAGTTTATTAGGACAGTATCAGCCCCAGCATTTT. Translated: CASSLLGQYQPQHF.

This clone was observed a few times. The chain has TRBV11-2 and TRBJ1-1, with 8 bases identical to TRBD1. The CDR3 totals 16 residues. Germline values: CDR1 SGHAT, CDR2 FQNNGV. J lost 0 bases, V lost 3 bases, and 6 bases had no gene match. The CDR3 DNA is TGTGCCAGCAGCTTGTTGGCAGGGGGCATGAACACTGAAGCTTTCTTT. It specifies CASSLLAGGMNTEAFF.

The CDR3, as DNA: TGTGCTAGTACTGAGTCCGGAAACACCATATATTTT. Encoded protein: CASTESGNTIYF. This chain joins TRBV12-5 and TRBJ1-3; D not certain. V lost 8 bases and J 4 bases, leaving 9 bases between the germline ends. Per germline, CDR1 LGHNT and CDR2 FRNRAP. The CDR3 spans 12 residues.

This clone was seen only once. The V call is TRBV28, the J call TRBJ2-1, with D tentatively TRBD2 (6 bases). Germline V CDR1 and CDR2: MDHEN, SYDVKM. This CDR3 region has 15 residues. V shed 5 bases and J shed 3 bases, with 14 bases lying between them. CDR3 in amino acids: CASSTTGLGYNEQFF. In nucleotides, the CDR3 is TGTGCCAGCAGTACAACGGGACTTGGCTACAATGAGCAGTTCTTC.

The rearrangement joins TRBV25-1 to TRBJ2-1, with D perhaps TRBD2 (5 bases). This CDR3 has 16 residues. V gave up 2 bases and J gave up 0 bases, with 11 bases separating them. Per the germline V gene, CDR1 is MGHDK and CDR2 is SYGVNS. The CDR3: CASSEEGRSSYNEQFF. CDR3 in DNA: TGTGCCAGCAGTGAAGAGGGCCGTAGCTCCTACAATGAGCAGTTCTTC. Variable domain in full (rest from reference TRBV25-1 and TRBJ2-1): EADIYQTPRYLVIGTGKKITLECSQTMGHDKMYWYQQDPGMELHLIHYSYGVNSTEKGDLSSESTVSRIRTEHFPLTLESARPSHTSQYLCASSEEGRSSYNEQFFGPGTRLTVL.

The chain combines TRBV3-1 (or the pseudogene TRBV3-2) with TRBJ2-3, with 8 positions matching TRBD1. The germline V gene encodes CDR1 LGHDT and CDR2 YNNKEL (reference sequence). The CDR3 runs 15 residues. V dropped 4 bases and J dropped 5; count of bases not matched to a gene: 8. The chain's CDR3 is CASSLQGVLVDTQYF. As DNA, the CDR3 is TGTGCCAGCAGCCTACAGGGGGTATTGGTAGATACGCAGTATTTT.

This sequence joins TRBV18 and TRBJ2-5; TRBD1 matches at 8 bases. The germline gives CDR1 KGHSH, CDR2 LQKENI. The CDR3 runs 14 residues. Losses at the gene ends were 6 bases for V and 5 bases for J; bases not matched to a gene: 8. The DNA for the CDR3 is TGTGCCAGCTCCTACGGACAGGGTATGGAGACCCAGTACTTC. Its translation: CASSYGQGMETQYF.

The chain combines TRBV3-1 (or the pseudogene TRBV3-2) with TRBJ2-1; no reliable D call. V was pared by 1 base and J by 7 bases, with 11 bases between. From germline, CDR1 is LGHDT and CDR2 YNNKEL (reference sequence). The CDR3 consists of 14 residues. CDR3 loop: CASSQGPSRNEQFF. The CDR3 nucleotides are TGTGCCAGCAGCCAAGGGCCCTCTCGAAATGAGCAGTTCTTC.

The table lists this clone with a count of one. The CDR3 region has the DNA TGTGCCAGCAGTTTATTCGGGACACTGAATTCACCCCTCCACTTT. Amino acids: CASSLFGTLNSPLHF. This chain uses TRBV28 with TRBJ1-6; TRBD1 is a possible D gene (6 bases). The CDR3 runs 15 residues. Looked up from germline, CDR1 is MDHEN and CDR2 is SYDVKM. Trimming cost V 1 base and J 7 bases, with 11 bases left between them.

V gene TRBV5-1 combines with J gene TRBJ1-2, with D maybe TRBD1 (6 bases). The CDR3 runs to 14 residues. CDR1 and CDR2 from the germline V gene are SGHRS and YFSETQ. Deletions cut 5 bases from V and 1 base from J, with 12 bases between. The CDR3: CASRLPGDNYGYTF. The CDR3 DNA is TGCGCCAGCAGGCTGCCAGGGGATAACTATGGCTACACCTTC.